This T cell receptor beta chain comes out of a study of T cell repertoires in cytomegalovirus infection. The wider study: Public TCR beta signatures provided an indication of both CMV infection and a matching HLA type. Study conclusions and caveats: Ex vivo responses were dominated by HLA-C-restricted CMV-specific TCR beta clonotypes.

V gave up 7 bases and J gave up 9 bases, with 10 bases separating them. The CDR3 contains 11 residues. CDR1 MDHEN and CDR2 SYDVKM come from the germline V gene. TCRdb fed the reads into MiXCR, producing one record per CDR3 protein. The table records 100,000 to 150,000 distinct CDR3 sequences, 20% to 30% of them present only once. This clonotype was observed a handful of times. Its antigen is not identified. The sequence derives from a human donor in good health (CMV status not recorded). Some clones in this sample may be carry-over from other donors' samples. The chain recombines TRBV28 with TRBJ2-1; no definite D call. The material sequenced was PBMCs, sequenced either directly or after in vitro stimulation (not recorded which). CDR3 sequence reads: CASTSLTEQFF. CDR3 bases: TGTGCCAGCACCTCCCTAACTGAGCAGTTCTTC.